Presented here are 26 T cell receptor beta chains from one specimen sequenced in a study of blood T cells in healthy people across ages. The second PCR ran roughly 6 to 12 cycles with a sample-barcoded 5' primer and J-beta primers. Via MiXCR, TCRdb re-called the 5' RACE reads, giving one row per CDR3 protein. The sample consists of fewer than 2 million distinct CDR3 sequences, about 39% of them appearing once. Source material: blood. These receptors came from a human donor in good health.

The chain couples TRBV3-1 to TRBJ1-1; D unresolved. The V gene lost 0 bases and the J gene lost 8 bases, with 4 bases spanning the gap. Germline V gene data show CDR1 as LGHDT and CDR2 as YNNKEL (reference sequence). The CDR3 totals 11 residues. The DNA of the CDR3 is TGTGCCAGCAGCCAAGATTGGGAAGCTTTCTTT. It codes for CASSQDWEAFF.

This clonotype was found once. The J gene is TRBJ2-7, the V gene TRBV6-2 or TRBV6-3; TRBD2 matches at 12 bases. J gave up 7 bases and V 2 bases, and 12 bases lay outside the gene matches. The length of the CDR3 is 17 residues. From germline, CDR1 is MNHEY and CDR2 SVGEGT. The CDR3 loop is CASSYNGAASGGEEQYF. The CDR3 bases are TGTGCCAGCAGTTACAATGGAGCGGCTAGCGGGGGGGAAGAGCAGTACTTC.

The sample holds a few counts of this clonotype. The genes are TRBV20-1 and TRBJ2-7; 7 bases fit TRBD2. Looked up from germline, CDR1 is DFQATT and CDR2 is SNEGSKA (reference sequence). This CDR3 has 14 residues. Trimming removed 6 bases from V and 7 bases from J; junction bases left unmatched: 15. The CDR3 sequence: CSANRDYPWGEQYF. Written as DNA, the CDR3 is TGCAGTGCGAACCGGGACTACCCGTGGGGGGAGCAGTACTTC.

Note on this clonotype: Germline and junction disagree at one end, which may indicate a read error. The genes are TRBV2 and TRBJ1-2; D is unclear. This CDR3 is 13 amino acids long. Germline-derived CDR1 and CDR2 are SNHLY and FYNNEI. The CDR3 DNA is TGTGCCAGCAGTTGGACGGAGAACTATGGCCACACCTTC. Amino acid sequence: CASSWTENYGHTF.

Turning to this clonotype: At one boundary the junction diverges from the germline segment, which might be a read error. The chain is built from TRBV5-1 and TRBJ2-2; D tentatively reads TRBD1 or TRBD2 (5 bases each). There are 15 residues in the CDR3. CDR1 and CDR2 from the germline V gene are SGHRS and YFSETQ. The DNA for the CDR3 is TGCGCCAGCAGCCCTGACGAGGGGTGGACCGGGGAGCCGTTTTTT. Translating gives CASSPDEGWTGEPFF.

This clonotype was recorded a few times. CDR3 region: CASSFGTRSDTQYF. CDR3 DNA: TGCGCCAGCAGCTTCGGGACACGTTCAGATACGCAGTATTTT. This chain uses TRBV5-1 with TRBJ2-3, with a possible D match to TRBD1 (6 bases). V lost 2 bases, J lost 4 bases, and 11 bases lay in between. The germline gives CDR1 SGHRS, CDR2 YFSETQ. CDR3 length equals 14 residues.

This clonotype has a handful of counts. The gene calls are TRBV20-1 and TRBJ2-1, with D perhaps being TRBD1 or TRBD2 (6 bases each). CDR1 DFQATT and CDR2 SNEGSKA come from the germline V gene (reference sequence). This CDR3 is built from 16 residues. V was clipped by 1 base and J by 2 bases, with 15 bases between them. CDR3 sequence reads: CSARVGGGATYNEQFF. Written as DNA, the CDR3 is TGCAGTGCTAGAGTTGGGGGCGGGGCAACCTACAATGAGCAGTTCTTC.

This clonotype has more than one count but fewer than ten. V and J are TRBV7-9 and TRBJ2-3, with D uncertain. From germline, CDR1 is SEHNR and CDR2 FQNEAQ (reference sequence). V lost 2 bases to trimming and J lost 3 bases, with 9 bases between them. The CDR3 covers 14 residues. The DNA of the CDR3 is TGTGCCAGCAGCTTACCCCTTCTAACAGATACGCAGTATTTT. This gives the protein CASSLPLLTDTQYF.

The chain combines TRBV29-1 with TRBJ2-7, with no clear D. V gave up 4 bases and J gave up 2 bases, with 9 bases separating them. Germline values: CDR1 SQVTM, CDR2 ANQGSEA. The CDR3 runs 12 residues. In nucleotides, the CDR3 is TGCAGCGTTGGTCCCAATACCTACGAGCAGTACTTC. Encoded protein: CSVGPNTYEQYF.

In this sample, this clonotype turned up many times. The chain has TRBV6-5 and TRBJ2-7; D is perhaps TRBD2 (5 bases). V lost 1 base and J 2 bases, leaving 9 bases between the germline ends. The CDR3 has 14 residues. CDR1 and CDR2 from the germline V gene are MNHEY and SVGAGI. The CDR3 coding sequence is TGTGCCAGCAGTTACTATCGGGGAACCTACGAGCAGTACTTC. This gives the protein CASSYYRGTYEQYF.

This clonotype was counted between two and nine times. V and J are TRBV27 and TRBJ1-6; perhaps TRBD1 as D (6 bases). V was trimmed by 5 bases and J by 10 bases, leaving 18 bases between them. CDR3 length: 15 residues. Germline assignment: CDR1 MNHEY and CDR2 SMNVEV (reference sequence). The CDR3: CASSRSGGRESPLHF. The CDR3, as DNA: TGTGCCAGCAGTCGCTCGGGGGGCAGGGAGTCACCCCTCCACTTT.

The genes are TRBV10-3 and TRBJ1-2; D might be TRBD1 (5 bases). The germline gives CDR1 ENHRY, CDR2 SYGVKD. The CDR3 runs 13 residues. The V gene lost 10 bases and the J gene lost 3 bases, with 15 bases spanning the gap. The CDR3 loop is CATSTGGDYGYTF. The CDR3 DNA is TGTGCCACTTCGACTGGAGGGGACTATGGCTACACCTTC.

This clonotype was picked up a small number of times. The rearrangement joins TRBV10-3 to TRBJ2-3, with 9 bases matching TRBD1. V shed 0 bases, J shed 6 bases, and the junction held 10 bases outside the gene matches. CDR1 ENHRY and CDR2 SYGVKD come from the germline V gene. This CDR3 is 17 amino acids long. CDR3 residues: CAISESVGTGSGDTQYF. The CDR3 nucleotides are TGTGCCATCAGTGAGTCGGTAGGGACAGGGAGTGGCGATACGCAGTATTTT.

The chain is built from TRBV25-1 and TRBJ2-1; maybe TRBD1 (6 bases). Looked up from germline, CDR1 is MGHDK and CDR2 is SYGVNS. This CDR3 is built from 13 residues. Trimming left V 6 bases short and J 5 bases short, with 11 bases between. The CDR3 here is CASSWTENNEQFF. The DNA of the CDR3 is TGTGCCAGCAGCTGGACAGAGAACAATGAGCAGTTCTTC.

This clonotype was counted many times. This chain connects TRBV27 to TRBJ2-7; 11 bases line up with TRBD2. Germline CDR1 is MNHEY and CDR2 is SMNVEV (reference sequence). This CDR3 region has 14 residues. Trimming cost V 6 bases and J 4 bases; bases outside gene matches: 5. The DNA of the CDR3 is TGTGCCAGCAGCCTAGCGGGGGGAAGATACGAGCAGTACTTC. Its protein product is CASSLAGGRYEQYF.

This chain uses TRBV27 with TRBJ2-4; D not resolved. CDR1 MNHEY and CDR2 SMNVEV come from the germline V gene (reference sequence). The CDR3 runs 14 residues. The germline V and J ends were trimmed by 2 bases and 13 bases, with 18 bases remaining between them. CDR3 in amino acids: CASSLRHSYNEQYF. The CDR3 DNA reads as TGTGCCAGCAGTTTAAGGCACTCCTACAATGAGCAGTACTTC.

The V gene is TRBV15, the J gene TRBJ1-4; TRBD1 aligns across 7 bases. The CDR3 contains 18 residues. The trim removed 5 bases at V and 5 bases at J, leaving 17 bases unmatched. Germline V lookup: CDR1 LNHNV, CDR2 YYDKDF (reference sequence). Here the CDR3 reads CATSWTGTDGVGNEKLFF. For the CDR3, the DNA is TGTGCCACCAGCTGGACAGGCACCGACGGGGTTGGGAATGAAAAACTGTTTTTT.

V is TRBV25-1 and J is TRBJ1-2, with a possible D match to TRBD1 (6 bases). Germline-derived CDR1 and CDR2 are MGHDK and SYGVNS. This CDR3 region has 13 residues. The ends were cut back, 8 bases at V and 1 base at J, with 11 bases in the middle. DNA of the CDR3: TGTGCCAGCGGCCGAGGGGGTAACTATGGCTACACCTTC. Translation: CASGRGGNYGYTF.

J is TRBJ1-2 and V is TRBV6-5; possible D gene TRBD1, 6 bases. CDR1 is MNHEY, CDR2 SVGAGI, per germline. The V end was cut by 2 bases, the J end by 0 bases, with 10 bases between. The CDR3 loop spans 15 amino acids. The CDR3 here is CASSYIQGANYGYTF. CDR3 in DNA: TGTGCCAGCAGTTACATACAGGGTGCTAACTATGGCTACACCTTC.

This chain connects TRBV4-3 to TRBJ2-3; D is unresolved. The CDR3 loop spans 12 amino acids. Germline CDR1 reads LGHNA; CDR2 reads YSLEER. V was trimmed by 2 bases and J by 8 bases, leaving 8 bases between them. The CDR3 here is CASSQIPSTQYF. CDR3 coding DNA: TGCGCCAGCAGCCAAATCCCCTCTACGCAGTATTTT.

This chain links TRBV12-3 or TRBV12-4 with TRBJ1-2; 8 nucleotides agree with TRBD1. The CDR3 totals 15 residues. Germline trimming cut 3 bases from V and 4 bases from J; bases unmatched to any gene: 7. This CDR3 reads CASSFWDRSPYGYTF. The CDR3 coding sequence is TGTGCCAGCAGTTTTTGGGACAGGAGCCCCTATGGCTACACCTTC.

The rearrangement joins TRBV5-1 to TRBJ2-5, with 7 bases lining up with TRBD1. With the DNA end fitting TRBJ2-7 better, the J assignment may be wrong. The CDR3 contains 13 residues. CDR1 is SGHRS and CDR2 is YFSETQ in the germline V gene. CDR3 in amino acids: CASSFRTGGEQYF. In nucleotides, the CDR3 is TGCGCCAGCAGCTTCAGGACAGGTGGCGAGCAGTACTTC.

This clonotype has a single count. CDR3 loop: CASSKGQPGGSDQPQHF. CDR3 DNA sequence: TGTGCCAGCAGCAAGGGACAGCCCGGGGGAAGTGATCAGCCCCAGCATTTT. V usage is TRBV21-1 and J usage is TRBJ1-5; the D call TRBD1 from the table was never checked on the DNA. TRBV21-1 is annotated as a pseudogene. CDR3 size: 17 residues.

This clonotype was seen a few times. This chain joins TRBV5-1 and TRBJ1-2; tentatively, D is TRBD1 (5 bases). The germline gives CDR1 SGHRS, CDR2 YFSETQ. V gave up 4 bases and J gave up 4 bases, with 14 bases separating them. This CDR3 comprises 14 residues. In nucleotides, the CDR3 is TGCGCCAGCAGCCTCATCGACAGCAGCTATGGCTACACCTTC. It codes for CASSLIDSSYGYTF.

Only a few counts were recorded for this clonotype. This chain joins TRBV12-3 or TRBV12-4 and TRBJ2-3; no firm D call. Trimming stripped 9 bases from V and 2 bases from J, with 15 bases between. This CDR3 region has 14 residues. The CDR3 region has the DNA TGTGCCAGTCGTAAGGGATCGGTCACAGATACGCAGTATTTT. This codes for CASRKGSVTDTQYF.

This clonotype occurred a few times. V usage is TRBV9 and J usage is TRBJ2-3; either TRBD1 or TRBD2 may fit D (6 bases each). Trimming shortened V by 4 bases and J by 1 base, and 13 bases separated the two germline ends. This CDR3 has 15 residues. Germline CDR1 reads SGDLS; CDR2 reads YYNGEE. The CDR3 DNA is TGTGCCAGCAGCCCCTGGAGGGGGGGCACAGATACGCAGTATTTT. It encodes CASSPWRGGTDTQYF.